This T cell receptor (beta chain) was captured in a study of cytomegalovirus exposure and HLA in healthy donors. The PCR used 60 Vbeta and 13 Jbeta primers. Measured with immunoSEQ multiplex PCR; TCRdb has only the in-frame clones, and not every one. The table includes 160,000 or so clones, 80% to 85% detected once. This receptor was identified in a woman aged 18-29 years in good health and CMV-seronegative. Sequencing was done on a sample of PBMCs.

The CDR3 spells CASSSDRGYEQYF. Here the CDR3 DNA reads TGTGCCAGCAGTTCGGACAGGGGGTACGAGCAGTACTTC. V usage is TRBV6-1 and J usage is TRBJ2-7; 10 bases fit TRBD1. This CDR3 has 13 amino acids. Germline-derived CDR1 and CDR2 are MNHNS and SASEGT. Unmatched junction bases numbered 2, after V lost 5 bases and J lost 4 bases.